This T cell receptor (beta chain) was retrieved from a study of cytomegalovirus exposure and HLA in healthy donors. Study-level information: Researchers previously reported finding roughly 120 million unique TCR beta sequences from 150 million to 200 million T cells.

Study-wide findings and caveats: The authors reported that TCR beta sequences could predict HLA-A and HLA-B alleles. These predictions were accurate for most subjects in the first cohort. According to an earlier analysis, most TCR beta V segments yielded productive rearrangements about 87% or about 30% of the time.

PCR used 60 Vbeta primers and 13 Jbeta primers. Only in-frame clones appear in the TCRdb table, and some are missing; sequencing was by immunoSEQ multiplex PCR. This sample has tens of thousands of clones, with about 71% found just once. Points on this clone: Its antigen remains unidentified.

The sequence derives from a man aged 55 to 70 in good health and CMV-seronegative. Material for sequencing was PBMCs.

The CDR3 sequence: CASSHLGQLEKLFF. CDR3 nucleotides: TGTGCCAGCAGCCACCTCGGACAGCTTGAAAAACTGTTTTTT. This chain connects TRBV4-2 to TRBJ1-4, with TRBD1 as a possible D gene (6 bases). Trimming removed 3 bases at V and 7 bases at J, with 12 bases between. There are 14 residues in the CDR3. Germline lookup yields CDR1 LGHNA and CDR2 YNFKEQ.